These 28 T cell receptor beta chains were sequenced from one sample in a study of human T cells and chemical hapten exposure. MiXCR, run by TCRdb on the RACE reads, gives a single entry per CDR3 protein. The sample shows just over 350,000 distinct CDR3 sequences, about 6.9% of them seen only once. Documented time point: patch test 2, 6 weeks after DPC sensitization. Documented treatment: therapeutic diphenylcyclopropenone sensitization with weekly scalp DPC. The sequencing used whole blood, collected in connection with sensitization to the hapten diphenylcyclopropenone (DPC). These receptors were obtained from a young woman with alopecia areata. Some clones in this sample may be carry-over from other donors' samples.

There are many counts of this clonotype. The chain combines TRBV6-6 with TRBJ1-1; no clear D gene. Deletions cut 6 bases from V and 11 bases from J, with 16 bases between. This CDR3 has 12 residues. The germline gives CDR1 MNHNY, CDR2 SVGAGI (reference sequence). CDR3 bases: TGTGCCAGCAGCTCAGGTGGGGAGTGGGCTTTCTTT. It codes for CASSSGGEWAFF.

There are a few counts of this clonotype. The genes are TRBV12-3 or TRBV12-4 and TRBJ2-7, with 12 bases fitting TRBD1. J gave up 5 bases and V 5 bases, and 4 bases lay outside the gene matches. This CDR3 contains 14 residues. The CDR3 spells CASSKGQGANEQYF. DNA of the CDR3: TGTGCCAGCAGTAAGGGACAGGGGGCCAACGAGCAGTACTTC.

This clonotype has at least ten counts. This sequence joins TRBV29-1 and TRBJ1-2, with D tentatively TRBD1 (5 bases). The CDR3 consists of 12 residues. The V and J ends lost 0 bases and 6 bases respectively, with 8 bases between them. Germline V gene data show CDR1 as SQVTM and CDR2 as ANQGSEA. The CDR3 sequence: CSVEDETDGYTF. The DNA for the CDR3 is TGCAGCGTTGAAGATGAGACAGATGGCTACACCTTC. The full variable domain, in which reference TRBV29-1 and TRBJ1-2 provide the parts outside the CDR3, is SAVISQKPSRDICQRGTSLTIQCQVDSQVTMMFWYRQQPGQSLTLIATANQGSEATYESGFVIDKFPISRPNLTFSTLTVSNMSPEDSSIYLCSVEDETDGYTFGSGTRLTVV.

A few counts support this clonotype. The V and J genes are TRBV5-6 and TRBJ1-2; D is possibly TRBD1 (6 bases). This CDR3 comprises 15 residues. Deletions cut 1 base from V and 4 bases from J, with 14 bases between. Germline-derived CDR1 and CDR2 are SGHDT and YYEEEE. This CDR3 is CASSLPGQNLYGYTF. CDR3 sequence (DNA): TGTGCCAGCAGCTTGCCTGGACAGAACCTCTATGGCTACACCTTC. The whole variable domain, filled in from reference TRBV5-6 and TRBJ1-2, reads DAGVTQSPTHLIKTRGQQVTLRCSPKSGHDTVSWYQQALGQGPQFIFQYYEEEERQRGNFPDRFSGHQFPNYSSELNVNALLLGDSALYLCASSLPGQNLYGYTFGSGTRLTVV.

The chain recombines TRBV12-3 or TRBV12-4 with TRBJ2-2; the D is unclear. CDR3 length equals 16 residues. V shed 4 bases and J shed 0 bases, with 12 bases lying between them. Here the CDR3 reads CASSYRPLTNTGELFF. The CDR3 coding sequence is TGTGCCAGCAGTTATCGACCACTAACGAACACCGGGGAGCTGTTTTTT.

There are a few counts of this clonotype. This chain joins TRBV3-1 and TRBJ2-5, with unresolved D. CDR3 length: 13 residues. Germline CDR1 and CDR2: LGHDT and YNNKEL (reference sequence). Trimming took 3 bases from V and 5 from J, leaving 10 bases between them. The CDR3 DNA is TGTGCCAGCAGCCATCGAGCTCAGGAGACCCAGTACTTC. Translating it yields CASSHRAQETQYF.

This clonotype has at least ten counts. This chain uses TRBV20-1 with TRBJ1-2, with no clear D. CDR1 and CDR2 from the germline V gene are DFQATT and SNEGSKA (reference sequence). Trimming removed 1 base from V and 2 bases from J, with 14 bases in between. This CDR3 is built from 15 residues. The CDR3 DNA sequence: TGCAGTGCTAGAGGTGATGACGGGGTCAACTATGGCTACACCTTC. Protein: CSARGDDGVNYGYTF.

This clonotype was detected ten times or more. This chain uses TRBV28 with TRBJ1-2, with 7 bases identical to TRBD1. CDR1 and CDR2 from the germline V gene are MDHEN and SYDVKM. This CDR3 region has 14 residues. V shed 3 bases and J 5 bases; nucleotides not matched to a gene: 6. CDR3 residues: CASSLGQGVYGYTF. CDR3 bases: TGTGCCAGCAGTTTGGGCCAGGGGGTTTATGGCTACACCTTC.

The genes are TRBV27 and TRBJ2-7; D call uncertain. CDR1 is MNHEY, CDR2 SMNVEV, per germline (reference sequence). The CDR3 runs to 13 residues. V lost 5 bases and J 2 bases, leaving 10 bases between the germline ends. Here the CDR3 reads CASSPGNTYEQYF. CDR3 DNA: TGTGCCAGCAGTCCTGGCAACACCTACGAGCAGTACTTC.

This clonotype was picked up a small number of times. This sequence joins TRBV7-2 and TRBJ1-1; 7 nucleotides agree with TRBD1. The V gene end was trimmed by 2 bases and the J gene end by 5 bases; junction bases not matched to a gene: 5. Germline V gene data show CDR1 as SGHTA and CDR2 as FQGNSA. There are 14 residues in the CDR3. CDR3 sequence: CASSLQGGVTEAFF. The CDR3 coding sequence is TGTGCCAGCAGCTTACAGGGGGGCGTTACTGAAGCTTTCTTT.

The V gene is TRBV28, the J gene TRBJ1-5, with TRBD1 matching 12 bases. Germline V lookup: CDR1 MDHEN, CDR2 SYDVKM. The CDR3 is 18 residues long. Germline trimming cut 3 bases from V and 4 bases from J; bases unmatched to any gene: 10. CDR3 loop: CASSLSVWDRGPNQPQHF. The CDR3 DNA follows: TGTGCCAGCAGTTTGTCAGTTTGGGACAGGGGGCCGAATCAGCCCCAGCATTTT.

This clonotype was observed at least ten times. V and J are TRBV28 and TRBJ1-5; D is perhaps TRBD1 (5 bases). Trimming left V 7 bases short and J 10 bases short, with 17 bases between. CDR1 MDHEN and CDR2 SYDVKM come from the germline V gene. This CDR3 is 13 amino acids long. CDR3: CASTATLQGPQHF. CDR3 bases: TGTGCCAGCACCGCTACCCTCCAGGGACCCCAGCATTTT.

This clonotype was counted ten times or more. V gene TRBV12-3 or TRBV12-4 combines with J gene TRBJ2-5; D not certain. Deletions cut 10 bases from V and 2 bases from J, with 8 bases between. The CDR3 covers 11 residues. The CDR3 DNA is TGTGCCACCACATCGCAAGAGACCCAGTACTTC. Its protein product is CATTSQETQYF.

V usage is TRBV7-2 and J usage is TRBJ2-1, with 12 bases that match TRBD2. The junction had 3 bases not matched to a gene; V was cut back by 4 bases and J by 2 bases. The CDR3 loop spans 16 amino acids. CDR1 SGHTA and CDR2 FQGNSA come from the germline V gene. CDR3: CASSSRTSGTYNEQFF. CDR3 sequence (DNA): TGTGCCAGCAGCTCCCGGACTAGCGGGACCTACAATGAGCAGTTCTTC.

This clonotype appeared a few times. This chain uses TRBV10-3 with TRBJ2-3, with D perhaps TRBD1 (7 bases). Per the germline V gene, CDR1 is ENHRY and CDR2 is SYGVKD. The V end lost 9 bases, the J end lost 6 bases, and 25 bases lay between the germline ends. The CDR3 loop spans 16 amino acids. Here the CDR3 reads CAMEDGRQGPSDTQYF. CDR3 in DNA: TGTGCCATGGAAGACGGGAGACAGGGCCCCTCGGATACGCAGTATTTT.

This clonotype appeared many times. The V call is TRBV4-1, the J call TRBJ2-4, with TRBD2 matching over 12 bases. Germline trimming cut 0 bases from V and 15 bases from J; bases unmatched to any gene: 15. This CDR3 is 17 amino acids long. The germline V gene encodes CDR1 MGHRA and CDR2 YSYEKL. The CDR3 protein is CASSQDALAGGREGVYF. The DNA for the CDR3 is TGCGCCAGCAGCCAAGACGCACTAGCGGGGGGCAGGGAAGGGGTGTACTTC.

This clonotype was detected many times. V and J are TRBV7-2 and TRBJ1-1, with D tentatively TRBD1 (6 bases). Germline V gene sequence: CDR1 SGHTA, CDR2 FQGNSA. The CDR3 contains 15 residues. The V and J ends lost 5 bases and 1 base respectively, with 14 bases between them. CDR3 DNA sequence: TGTGCCAGCAGCACCCGACAGGTTCGGAACACTGAAGCTTTCTTT. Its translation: CASSTRQVRNTEAFF.

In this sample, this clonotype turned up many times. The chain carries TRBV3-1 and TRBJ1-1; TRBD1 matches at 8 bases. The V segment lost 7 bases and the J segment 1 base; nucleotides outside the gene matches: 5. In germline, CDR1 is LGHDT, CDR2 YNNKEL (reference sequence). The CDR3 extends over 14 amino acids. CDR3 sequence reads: CASTPQGGNTEAFF. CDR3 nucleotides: TGTGCCAGCACCCCACAGGGGGGGAACACTGAAGCTTTCTTT.

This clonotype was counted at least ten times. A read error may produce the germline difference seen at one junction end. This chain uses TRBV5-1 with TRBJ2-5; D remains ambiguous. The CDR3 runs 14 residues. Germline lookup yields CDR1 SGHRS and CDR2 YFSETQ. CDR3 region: CASSPVGIQETQYF. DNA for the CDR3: TGCGCCAGCAGCCCGGTAGGGATACAAGAAACCCAGTACTTC.

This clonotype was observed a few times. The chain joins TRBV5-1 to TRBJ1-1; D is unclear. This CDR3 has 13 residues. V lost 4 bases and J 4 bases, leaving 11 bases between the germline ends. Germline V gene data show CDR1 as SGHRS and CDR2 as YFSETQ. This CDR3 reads CASSPQAVTEAFF. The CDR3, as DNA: TGCGCCAGCAGCCCGCAGGCCGTCACTGAAGCTTTCTTT.

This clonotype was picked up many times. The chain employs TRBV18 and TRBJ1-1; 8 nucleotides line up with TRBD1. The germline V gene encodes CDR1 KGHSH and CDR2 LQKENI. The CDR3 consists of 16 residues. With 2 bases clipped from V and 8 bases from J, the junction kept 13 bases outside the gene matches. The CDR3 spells CASSPATGGTFGEAFF. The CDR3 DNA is TGTGCCAGCTCACCAGCTACAGGGGGTACTTTCGGCGAAGCTTTCTTT.

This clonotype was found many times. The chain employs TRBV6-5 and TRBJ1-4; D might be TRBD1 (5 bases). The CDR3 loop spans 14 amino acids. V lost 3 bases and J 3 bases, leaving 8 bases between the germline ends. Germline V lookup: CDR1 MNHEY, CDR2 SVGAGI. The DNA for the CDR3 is TGTGCCAGCAGTTATGGGGGATCTAATGAAAAACTGTTTTTT. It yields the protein CASSYGGSNEKLFF.

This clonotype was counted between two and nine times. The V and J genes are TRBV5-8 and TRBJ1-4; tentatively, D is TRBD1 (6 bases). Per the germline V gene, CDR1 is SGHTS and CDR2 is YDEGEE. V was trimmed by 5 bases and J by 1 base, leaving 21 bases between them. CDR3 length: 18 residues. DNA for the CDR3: TGTGCCAGCAGGCGGGGAACAGGGAGTCTCATAACTAATGAAAAACTGTTTTTT. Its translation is CASRRGTGSLITNEKLFF.

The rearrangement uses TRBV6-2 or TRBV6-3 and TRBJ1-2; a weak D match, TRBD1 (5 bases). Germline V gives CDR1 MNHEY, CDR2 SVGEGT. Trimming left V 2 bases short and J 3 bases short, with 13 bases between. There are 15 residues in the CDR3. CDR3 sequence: CASSYGGGTHYGYTF. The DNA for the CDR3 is TGTGCCAGCAGTTACGGTGGAGGGACCCACTATGGCTACACCTTC.

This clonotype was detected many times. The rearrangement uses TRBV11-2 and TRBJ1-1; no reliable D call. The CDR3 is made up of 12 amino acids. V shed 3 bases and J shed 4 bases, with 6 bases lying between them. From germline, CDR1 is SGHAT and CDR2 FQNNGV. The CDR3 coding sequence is TGTGCCAGCAGCTTTCAGCCCACTGAAGCTTTCTTT. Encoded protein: CASSFQPTEAFF.

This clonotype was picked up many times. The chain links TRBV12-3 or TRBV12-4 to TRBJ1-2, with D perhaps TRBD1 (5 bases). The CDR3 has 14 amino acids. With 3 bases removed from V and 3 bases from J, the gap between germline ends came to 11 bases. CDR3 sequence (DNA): TGTGCCAGCAGTTTCCTGGGGGAGGACTATGGCTACACCTTC. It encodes CASSFLGEDYGYTF.

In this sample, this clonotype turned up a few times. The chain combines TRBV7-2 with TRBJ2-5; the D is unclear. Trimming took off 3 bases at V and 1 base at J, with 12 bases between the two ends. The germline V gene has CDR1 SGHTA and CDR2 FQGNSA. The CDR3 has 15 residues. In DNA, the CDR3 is TGTGCCAGCAGCTTGTCCTCCGGCGGCCAAGAGACCCAGTACTTC. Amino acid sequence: CASSLSSGGQETQYF.

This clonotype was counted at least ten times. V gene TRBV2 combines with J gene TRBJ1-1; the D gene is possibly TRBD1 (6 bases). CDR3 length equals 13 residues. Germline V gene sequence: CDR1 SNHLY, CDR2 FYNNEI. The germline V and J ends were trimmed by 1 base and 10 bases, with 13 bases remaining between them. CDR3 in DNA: TGTGCCAGCAGTGAAGGAAGGGGGGCGAGAGCTTTCTTT. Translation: CASSEGRGARAFF.